This TCR beta chain was obtained from a study of Graves' ophthalmopathy and Graves' hyperthyroidism. Germline CDR1 and CDR2: SEHNR and FQNEAQ (reference sequence). The V end lost 5 bases, the J end lost 5 bases, and 16 bases lay between the germline ends. This CDR3 is 14 amino acids long. Study conclusions and caveats: Also, most clonotypes expanded in the thyroid above 0.001 frequency appeared in blood. As the model predicted ophthalmopathy progression, it achieved a sensitivity of around 71% and a specificity of 72.22%.

Amplification of the TCR beta CDR3 regions used RNA transcripts (as template). The library came from an HTBI-primed first-round RT-PCR and a second-round multiplex PCR. TCRdb passed the multiplex PCR reads through MiXCR, listing each CDR3 protein once. Of 650,000 to 900,000 distinct CDR3 sequences listed, about 44% are singletons. Turning to this clonotype: Its antigen is currently unknown.

This chain connects TRBV7-9 to TRBJ2-7, with D possibly matching TRBD1 (6 bases). The origin of this receptor is an adult man with Graves' ophthalmopathy. The sequencing sample was made of peripheral blood. The CDR3 region has the DNA TGTGCCAGCAGCCCCCAGGTGGGGGCCCACGAGCAGTACTTC. Translated, it gives CASSPQVGAHEQYF.